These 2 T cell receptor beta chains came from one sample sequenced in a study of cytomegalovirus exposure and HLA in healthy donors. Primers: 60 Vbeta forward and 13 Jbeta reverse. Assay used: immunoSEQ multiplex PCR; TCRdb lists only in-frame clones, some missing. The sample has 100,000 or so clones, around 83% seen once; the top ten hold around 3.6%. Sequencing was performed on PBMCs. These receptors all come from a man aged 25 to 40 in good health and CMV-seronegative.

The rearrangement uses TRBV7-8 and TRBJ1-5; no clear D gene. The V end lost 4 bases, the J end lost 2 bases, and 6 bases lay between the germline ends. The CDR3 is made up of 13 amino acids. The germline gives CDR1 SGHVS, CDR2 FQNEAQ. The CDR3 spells CASSSVGNQPQHF. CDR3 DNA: TGTGCCAGCAGCTCAGTTGGCAATCAGCCCCAGCATTTT.

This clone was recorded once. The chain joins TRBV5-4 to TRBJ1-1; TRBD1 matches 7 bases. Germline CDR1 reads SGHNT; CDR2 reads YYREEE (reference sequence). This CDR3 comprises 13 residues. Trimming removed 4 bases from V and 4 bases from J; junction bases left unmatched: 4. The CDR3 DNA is TGTGCCAGCAGCCTTGACAGGGTCACTGAAGCTTTCTTT. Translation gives CASSLDRVTEAFF. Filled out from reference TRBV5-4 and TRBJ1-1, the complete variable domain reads ETGVTQSPTHLIKTRGQQVTLRCSSQSGHNTVSWYQQALGQGPQFIFQYYREEENGRGNFPPRFSGLQFPNYSSELNVNALELDDSALYLCASSLDRVTEAFFGQGTRLTVV.